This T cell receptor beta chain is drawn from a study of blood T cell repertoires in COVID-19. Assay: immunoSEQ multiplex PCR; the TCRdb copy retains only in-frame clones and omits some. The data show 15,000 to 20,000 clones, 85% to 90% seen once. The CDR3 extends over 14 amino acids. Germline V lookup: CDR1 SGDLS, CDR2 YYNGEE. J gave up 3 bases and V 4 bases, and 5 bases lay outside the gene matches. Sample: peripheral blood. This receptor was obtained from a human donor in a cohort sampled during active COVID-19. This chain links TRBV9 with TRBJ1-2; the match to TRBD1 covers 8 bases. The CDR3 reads CASSPGQGDYGYTF. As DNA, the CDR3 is TGTGCCAGCAGCCCCGGACAGGGTGACTATGGCTACACCTTC.